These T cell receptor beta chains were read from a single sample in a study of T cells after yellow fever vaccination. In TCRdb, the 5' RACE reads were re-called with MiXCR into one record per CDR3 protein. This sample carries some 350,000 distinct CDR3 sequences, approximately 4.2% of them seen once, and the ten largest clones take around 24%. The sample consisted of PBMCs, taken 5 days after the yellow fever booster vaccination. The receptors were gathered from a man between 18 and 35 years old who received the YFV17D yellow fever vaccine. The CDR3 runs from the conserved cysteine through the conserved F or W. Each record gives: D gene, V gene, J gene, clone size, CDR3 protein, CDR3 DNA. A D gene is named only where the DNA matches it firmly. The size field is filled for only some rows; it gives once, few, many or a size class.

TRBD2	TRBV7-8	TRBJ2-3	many	CASSSWGGSTDTQYF	TGTGCCAGCAGCTCTTGGGGGGGTAGCACAGATACGCAGTATTTT
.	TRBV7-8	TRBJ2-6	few	CASSLELRPGANVLTF	TGTGCCAGCAGCTTAGAACTGCGACCGGGGGCCAACGTCCTGACTTTC
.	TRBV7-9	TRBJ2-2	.	CASSPLTQGTGELFF	TGTGCCAGCAGCCCGCTGACCCAGGGAACCGGGGAGCTGTTTTTT
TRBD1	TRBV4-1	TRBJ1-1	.	CASRATGTGTEAFF	TGCGCCAGCAGAGCGACAGGGACGGGCACTGAAGCTTTCTTT
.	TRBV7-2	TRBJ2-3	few	CASQPGYIGTDTQYF	TGTGCCAGCCAGCCGGGGTATATCGGCACAGATACGCAGTATTTT
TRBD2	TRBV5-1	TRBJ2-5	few	CASSLVAGGPNQETQYF	TGCGCCAGCAGCTTGGTAGCGGGGGGGCCGAACCAAGAGACCCAGTACTTC
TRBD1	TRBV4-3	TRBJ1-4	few	CASSRLGGAEEKLFF	TGCGCCAGCAGCCGACTAGGGGGCGCGGAGGAAAAACTGTTTTTT
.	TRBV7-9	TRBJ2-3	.	CASSWKDTQYF	TGTGCCAGCAGCTGGAAAGATACGCAGTATTTT
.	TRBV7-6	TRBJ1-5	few	CASSLVFVDQPQHF	TGTGCCAGCAGCTTAGTTTTCGTGGATCAGCCCCAGCATTTT
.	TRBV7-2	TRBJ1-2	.	CASSLTGVGNYGYTF	TGTGCCAGCAGCTTAACGGGGGTAGGGAACTATGGCTACACCTTC
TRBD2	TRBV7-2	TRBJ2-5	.	CASRGLAGVQETQYF	TGTGCCAGCAGAGGTTTAGCGGGGGTCCAAGAGACCCAGTACTTC
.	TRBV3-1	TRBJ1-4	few	CASSPTGLGEKLFF	TGTGCCAGCAGCCCCACTGGCCTGGGAGAAAAACTGTTTTTT
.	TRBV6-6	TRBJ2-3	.	CASSQGWTDTQYF	TGTGCCAGCAGCCAGGGGTGGACAGATACGCAGTATTTT
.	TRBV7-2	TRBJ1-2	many	CASSWPGQLYGYTF	TGTGCCAGCAGCTGGCCGGGACAACTCTATGGCTACACCTTC
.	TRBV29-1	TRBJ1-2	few	CSVKTGNGYTF	TGCAGCGTTAAAACAGGGAATGGCTACACCTTC
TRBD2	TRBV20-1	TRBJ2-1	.	CSQRGLAGDEQFF	TGCAGTCAGCGGGGGCTAGCGGGGGACGAGCAGTTCTTC
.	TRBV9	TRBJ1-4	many	CASSSGQKLFF	TGTGCCAGCAGCTCAGGGCAAAAACTGTTTTTT
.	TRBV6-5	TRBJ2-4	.	CASSSQIAKNIQYF	TGTGCCAGCAGTTCACAGATAGCCAAAAACATTCAGTACTTC
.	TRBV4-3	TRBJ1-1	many	CASSQREPTEAFF	TGCGCCAGCAGCCAGAGGGAACCCACTGAAGCTTTCTTT
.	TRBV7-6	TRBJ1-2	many	CASSQEASNYGYTF	TGTGCCAGCAGCCAGGAGGCTTCTAACTATGGCTACACCTTC
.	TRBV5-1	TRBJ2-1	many	CASLQWEFYNEQFF	TGCGCCAGCCTACAATGGGAATTTTACAATGAGCAGTTCTTC
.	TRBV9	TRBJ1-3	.	CASSATSYSGNTIYF	TGTGCCAGCAGCGCGACGAGCTACTCTGGAAACACCATATATTTT
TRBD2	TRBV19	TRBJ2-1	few	CASSSGTSYSSYNEQFF	TGTGCCAGTAGCTCCGGGACTAGCTACAGCTCCTACAATGAGCAGTTCTTC
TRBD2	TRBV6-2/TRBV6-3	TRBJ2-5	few	CASARTSAEETQYF	TGTGCCAGCGCCAGGACTAGCGCGGAAGAGACCCAGTACTTC
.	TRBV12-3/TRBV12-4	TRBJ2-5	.	CASSLDRGTRETQYF	TGTGCCAGCAGTTTAGATCGGGGTACACGAGAGACCCAGTACTTC
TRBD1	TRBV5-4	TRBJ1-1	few	CASSRDRHTEAFF	TGTGCCAGCAGCCGGGACAGACACACTGAAGCTTTCTTT
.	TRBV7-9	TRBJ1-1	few	CASSLDIAAFF	TGTGCCAGCAGCTTGGATATAGCAGCTTTCTTT
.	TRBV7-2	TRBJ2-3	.	CASSTDSVPQYF	TGTGCCAGCAGCACGGATTCAGTTCCGCAGTATTTT
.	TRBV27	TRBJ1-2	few	CASSLSWDTNYGYTF	TGTGCCAGCAGTTTATCGTGGGACACTAACTATGGCTACACCTTC
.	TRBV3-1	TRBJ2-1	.	CASSQEGGLQFF	TGTGCCAGCAGCCAAGAAGGGGGGCTGCAGTTCTTC
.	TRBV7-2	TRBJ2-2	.	CASRTSAAGELFF	TGTGCCAGCAGGACTAGTGCGGCCGGGGAGCTGTTTTTT
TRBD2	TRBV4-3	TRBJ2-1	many	CASSPTLAGGYNEQFF	TGCGCCAGCAGCCCGACCTTAGCGGGGGGCTACAATGAGCAGTTCTTC
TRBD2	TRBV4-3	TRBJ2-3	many	CASSQDSGGATSTDTQYF	TGCGCCAGCAGCCAAGATTCGGGGGGGGCAACTAGCACAGATACGCAGTATTTT
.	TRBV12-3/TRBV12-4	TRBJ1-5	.	CASSFMAGSNQPQHF	TGTGCCAGCAGTTTTATGGCAGGTAGCAATCAGCCCCAGCATTTT
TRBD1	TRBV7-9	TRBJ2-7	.	CASSLGTANEQYF	TGTGCCAGCAGCTTGGGGACAGCGAACGAGCAGTACTTC
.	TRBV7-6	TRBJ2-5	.	CASSLAFQGGETQYF	TGTGCCAGCAGCTTAGCGTTCCAGGGTGGGGAGACCCAGTACTTC
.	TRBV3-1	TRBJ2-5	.	CASSRPGLAQETQYF	TGTGCCAGCAGCCGTCCGGGGCTGGCGCAAGAGACCCAGTACTTC
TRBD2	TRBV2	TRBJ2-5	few	CASSDTSGGETQYF	TGTGCCAGCAGTGACACTAGCGGGGGAGAGACCCAGTACTTC
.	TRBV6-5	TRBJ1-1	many	CASSSGGNTEAFF	TGTGCCAGCAGTTCCGGGGGCAACACTGAAGCTTTCTTT
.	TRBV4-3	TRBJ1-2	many	CASSQGIYRRYGYTF	TGCGCCAGCAGCCAAGGAATCTACCGGCGCTATGGCTACACCTTC
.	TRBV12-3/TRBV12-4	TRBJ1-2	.	CASSFRWTSDGYTF	TGTGCCAGCAGTTTTAGATGGACAAGTGATGGCTACACCTTC
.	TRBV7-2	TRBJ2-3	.	CASSLAATVGDTQYF	TGTGCCAGCAGCTTAGCGGCTACCGTAGGAGATACGCAGTATTTT